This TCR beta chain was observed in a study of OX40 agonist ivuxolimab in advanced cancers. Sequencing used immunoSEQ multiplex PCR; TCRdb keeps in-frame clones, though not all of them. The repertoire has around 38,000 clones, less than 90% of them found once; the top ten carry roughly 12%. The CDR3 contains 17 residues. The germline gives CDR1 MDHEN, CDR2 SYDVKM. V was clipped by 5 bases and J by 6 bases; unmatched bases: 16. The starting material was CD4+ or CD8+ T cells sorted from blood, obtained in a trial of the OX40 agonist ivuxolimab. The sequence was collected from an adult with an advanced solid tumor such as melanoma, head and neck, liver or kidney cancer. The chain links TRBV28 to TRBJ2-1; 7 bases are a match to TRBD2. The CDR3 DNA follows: TGTGCCAGCAGTCCACCGGGACTATTTCGTGAGAGCAATGAGCAGTTCTTC. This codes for CASSPPGLFRESNEQFF.